The 22 T cell receptor beta chains presented below share a single source sample, sequenced in a study of blood T cell repertoires in COVID-19. Some clones are missing from TCRdb's copy, which holds only in-frame ones; the method was immunoSEQ multiplex PCR. The data contain approximately 230,000 clones, around 82% of them singletons. Source material: peripheral blood. The receptors derive from a man older than 75 with acute or convalescent COVID-19.

The chain joins TRBV3-1 (or the pseudogene TRBV3-2) to TRBJ1-1, with TRBD1 identical over 7 bases. V was pared by 4 bases and J by 1 base, with 9 bases of the junction left unmatched. The germline gives CDR1 LGHDT, CDR2 YNNKEL (reference sequence). This CDR3 region has 16 residues. This CDR3 reads CASSPSERGPNTEAFF. The CDR3 nucleotides are TGTGCCAGCAGCCCAAGCGAGAGGGGGCCGAACACTGAAGCTTTCTTT.

This clone was picked up one time. This sequence joins TRBV3-1 (or the pseudogene TRBV3-2) and TRBJ2-5; 9 nucleotides agree with TRBD2. Germline V gives CDR1 LGHDT, CDR2 YNNKEL (reference sequence). After removal of 2 bases from V and 2 bases from J, the junction contained 0 bases not matched to a gene. The CDR3 is 14 amino acids. The CDR3 sequence is CASSQLAGQETQYF. In DNA form, the CDR3 reads TGTGCCAGCAGCCAACTAGCGGGGCAAGAGACCCAGTACTTC.

V usage is TRBV27 and J usage is TRBJ1-3; 10 bases are a match to TRBD1. CDR3 length equals 17 residues. Looked up from germline, CDR1 is MNHEY and CDR2 is SMNVEV (reference sequence). J lost 0 bases, V lost 10 bases, and 12 bases had no gene match. CDR3 in DNA: TGTGCCACCATGGTCAACCGGGACAGGGGCTCTGGAAACACCATATATTTT. Translating it yields CATMVNRDRGSGNTIYF.

Regarding this clone: Other DNA sequences in this sample translate to the same CDR3. V is TRBV5-1 and J is TRBJ2-1, with D maybe TRBD1 (5 bases). Trimming took 1 base from V and 7 from J, leaving 12 bases between them. Per germline, CDR1 SGHRS and CDR2 YFSETQ. This CDR3 comprises 14 residues. CDR3 nucleotide sequence: TGCGCCAGCAGCTTGTGGCAGGGTAATAATGAGCAGTTCTTC. As protein: CASSLWQGNNEQFF.

The J gene is TRBJ2-1, the V gene TRBV5-1; the D gene is possibly TRBD2 (7 bases). Trimming took off 4 bases at V and 3 bases at J, with 17 bases between the two ends. The CDR3 is 16 residues long. CDR1 is SGHRS, CDR2 YFSETQ, per germline. The CDR3 reads CASSRGEGASYNEQFF. CDR3 DNA: TGCGCCAGCAGCAGGGGGGAGGGAGCAAGCTACAATGAGCAGTTCTTC. The complete variable domain, with remaining parts taken from reference TRBV5-1 and TRBJ2-1, reads KAGVTQTPRYLIKTRGQQVTLSCSPISGHRSVSWYQQTPGQGLQFLFEYFSETQRNKGNFPGRFSGRQFSNSRSEMNVSTLELGDSALYLCASSRGEGASYNEQFFGPGTRLTVL.

This clone was seen a handful of times. This sequence joins TRBV30 and TRBJ2-7; 10 nucleotides agree with TRBD2. This CDR3 spans 16 amino acids. V lost 2 bases and J lost 6; bases outside the gene matches: 13. Looked up from germline, CDR1 is GTSNPN and CDR2 is SVGIG (reference sequence). The CDR3 DNA is TGTGCCTGGAGTCGGACAAGCGGGAGGGCCGGTGTCGAGCAGTACTTC. Its protein is CAWSRTSGRAGVEQYF.

CDR3 loop: CASRSGSESSYNEQFF. The CDR3 DNA follows: TGTGCCAGCAGATCAGGGTCCGAAAGCTCCTACAATGAGCAGTTCTTC. The V and J genes are TRBV11-2 and TRBJ2-1; D is possibly TRBD1 (5 bases). This CDR3 spans 16 amino acids. CDR1 and CDR2 from the germline V gene are SGHAT and FQNNGV. V was clipped by 6 bases and J by 0 bases, with 15 bases between them.

The chain combines TRBV7-9 with TRBJ2-5; TRBD2 matches 9 bases. CDR1 and CDR2 (germline): SEHNR, FQNEAQ (reference sequence). Losses at the gene ends were 3 bases for V and 4 bases for J; bases not matched to a gene: 3. CDR3 size: 14 residues. For the CDR3, the DNA is TGTGCCAGCAGCTTTAGCGGGGGTGGAGAGACCCAGTACTTC. This encodes CASSFSGGGETQYF.

This clone has only a few counts. The chain combines TRBV5-1 with TRBJ2-2; a possible D gene is TRBD2 (5 bases). Germline values: CDR1 SGHRS, CDR2 YFSETQ. The ends were cut back, 6 bases at V and 0 bases at J, with 9 bases in the middle. CDR3 size: 14 residues. The CDR3 DNA is TGCGCCAGCAAGGAGGTTGCGAACACCGGGGAGCTGTTTTTT. It specifies CASKEVANTGELFF.

V usage is TRBV7-9 and J usage is TRBJ1-1; 11 bases agree with TRBD1. Germline CDR1 is SEHNR and CDR2 is FQNEAQ (reference sequence). The CDR3 is 15 residues long. Losses at the gene ends were 5 bases for V and 1 base for J; bases not matched to a gene: 3. The CDR3 is CASSRTGGENTEAFF. The CDR3 DNA reads TGTGCCAGCAGCCGGACAGGGGGCGAGAACACTGAAGCTTTCTTT.

This clone was observed a single time. The genes are TRBV7-2 and TRBJ2-5; 13 positions agree with TRBD2. The CDR3 is 15 amino acids. The germline V gene has CDR1 SGHTA and CDR2 FQGNSA. J was trimmed by 2 bases and V by 4 bases; bases with no gene match: 1. CDR3: CASSSGLAGQETQYF. In DNA, the CDR3 is TGTGCCAGCAGCTCGGGACTAGCGGGACAAGAGACCCAGTACTTC. Supplemented by reference TRBV7-2 and TRBJ2-5, the full variable domain reads GAGVSQSPSNKVTEKGKDVELRCDPISGHTALYWYRQSLGQGLEFLIYFQGNSAPDKSGLPSDRFSAERTGGSVSTLTIQRTQQEDSAVYLCASSSGLAGQETQYFGPGTRLLVL.

The rearrangement joins TRBV5-5 to TRBJ2-2; D perhaps matches TRBD2 (6 bases). Trimming removed 3 bases at V and 4 bases at J, with 22 bases between. Germline V gene sequence: CDR1 SGHKS, CDR2 YYEKEE (reference sequence). This CDR3 is built from 18 residues. Here the CDR3 reads CASSSLGSGRGVTGELFF. CDR3 DNA: TGTGCCAGCAGCTCCCTTGGCAGCGGGCGAGGGGTCACCGGGGAGCTGTTTTTT.

CDR3: CASRGQRYNEQFF. CDR3 DNA sequence: TGTGCCAGCAGGGGACAGCGGTACAATGAGCAGTTCTTC. V is TRBV28 and J is TRBJ2-1; 7 bases are shared with TRBD1. Germline CDR1 and CDR2: MDHEN and SYDVKM. This CDR3 spans 13 amino acids. V gave up 6 bases and J gave up 4 bases; unmatched junction bases: 3.

The genes are TRBV29-1 and TRBJ2-5; the match to TRBD2 covers 7 bases. In germline, CDR1 is SQVTM, CDR2 ANQGSEA. V was pared by 8 bases and J by 2 bases, with 5 bases of the junction left unmatched. The CDR3 has 12 residues. The CDR3 sequence is CSSRAGQETQYF. The CDR3 DNA reads as TGCAGCTCGCGAGCGGGGCAAGAGACCCAGTACTTC.

The CDR3 protein is CASTSEEFGGGGIGELFF. CDR3 in DNA: TGTGCCAGCACCTCGGAGGAGTTCGGGGGAGGGGGAATCGGGGAGCTGTTTTTT. The rearrangement links TRBV11-2 to TRBJ2-2; the D gene is possibly TRBD2 (7 bases). The V end was cut by 7 bases, the J end by 7 bases, with 28 bases between. CDR1 and CDR2 (germline): SGHAT, FQNNGV. The CDR3 is made up of 18 amino acids. Based on the CDR3 plus reference TRBV11-2 and TRBJ2-2, the full variable domain is EAGVAQSPRYKIIEKRQSVAFWCNPISGHATLYWYQQILGQGPKLLIQFQNNGVVDDSQLPKDRFSAERLKGVDSTLKIQPAKLEDSAVYLCASTSEEFGGGGIGELFFGEGSRLTVL.

This clone was seen only once. The chain recombines TRBV3-1 (or the pseudogene TRBV3-2) with TRBJ2-5; 14 bases are a match to TRBD2. The CDR3 spans 16 residues. The V segment lost 1 base and the J segment 5 bases; nucleotides outside the gene matches: 3. Germline-derived CDR1 and CDR2 are LGHDT and YNNKEL (reference sequence). For the CDR3, the DNA is TGTGCCAGCAGCCAAGGCCGACTAGCGGGGGGGGAGACCCAGTACTTC. It encodes CASSQGRLAGGETQYF.

This clone appeared a few times. This chain uses TRBV2 with TRBJ2-2; TRBD2 is a possible D gene (7 bases). CDR1 is SNHLY and CDR2 is FYNNEI in the germline V gene. The CDR3 runs 15 residues. Trimming cost V 5 bases and J 5 bases, with 15 bases left between them. This chain's CDR3 is CASSREGGRTGELFF. As DNA, the CDR3 is TGTGCCAGCAGTCGAGAGGGGGGGAGGACCGGGGAGCTGTTTTTT. The variable domain in full, completed from reference TRBV2 and TRBJ2-2, reads EPEVTQTPSHQVTQMGQEVILRCVPISNHLYFYWYRQILGQKVEFLVSFYNNEISEKSEIFDDQFSVERPDGSNFTLKIRSTKLEDSAMYFCASSREGGRTGELFFGEGSRLTVL.

This clone has only one observation. The chain uses TRBV9 and TRBJ2-3, with TRBD2 matching over 14 bases. After removal of 0 bases from V and 3 bases from J, the junction contained 6 bases not matched to a gene. This CDR3 is built from 18 residues. The germline V gene encodes CDR1 SGDLS and CDR2 YYNGEE. Here the CDR3 DNA reads TGTGCCAGCAGCGTAGCGTGGACTAGCGGGGGGATAACAGATACGCAGTATTTT. Protein sequence: CASSVAWTSGGITDTQYF.

The chain couples TRBV18 to TRBJ2-2, with TRBD2 as a possible D gene (6 bases). Trimming removed 2 bases from V and 4 bases from J, with 14 bases in between. This CDR3 comprises 16 residues. Germline CDR1 reads KGHSH; CDR2 reads LQKENI. The CDR3 DNA is TGTGCCAGCTCACCATCTGGGGGAGGAGGCACCGGGGAGCTGTTTTTT. Translating it yields CASSPSGGGGTGELFF.

This chain links TRBV5-5 with TRBJ2-7; perhaps TRBD1 as D (5 bases). V was cut by 1 base and J by 3 bases, with 14 bases left in between. Germline V gene lookup returns CDR1 SGHKS and CDR2 YYEKEE (reference sequence). The CDR3 runs to 15 residues. Here the CDR3 reads CASSLNPDGHYEQYF. The CDR3 region has the DNA TGTGCCAGCAGCTTGAACCCAGACGGACACTACGAGCAGTACTTC.

The chain is built from TRBV6-5 and TRBJ2-7, with TRBD1 matching over 8 bases. This CDR3 has 15 amino acids. Germline CDR1 reads MNHEY; CDR2 reads SVGAGI. V was pared by 0 bases and J by 6 bases, with 7 bases of the junction left unmatched. The CDR3 spells CASSYSQGARGEQYF. The CDR3 DNA reads as TGTGCCAGCAGTTACTCCCAGGGGGCGCGAGGCGAGCAGTACTTC.

This clone was observed once. This rearrangement joins TRBV7-2 to TRBJ1-2; maybe TRBD1 (5 bases). The V gene lost 3 bases and the J gene lost 4 bases, with 15 bases spanning the gap. This CDR3 spans 15 amino acids. CDR1 is SGHTA, CDR2 FQGNSA, per germline. CDR3 in amino acids: CASSLLGGGFYGYTF. The CDR3 bases are TGTGCCAGCAGCTTGCTCGGGGGTGGGTTCTATGGCTACACCTTC. Looking up the rest from reference TRBV7-2 and TRBJ1-2 gives the full variable domain: GAGVSQSPSNKVTEKGKDVELRCDPISGHTALYWYRQSLGQGLEFLIYFQGNSAPDKSGLPSDRFSAERTGGSVSTLTIQRTQQEDSAVYLCASSLLGGGFYGYTFGSGTRLTVV.